A single sample gave rise to the 10 T cell receptor beta chains below, sequenced in a study of CD8 T cells in Susac syndrome. Random hexamers were used to reverse transcribe an amount of roughly 0.5 to 1 ug RNA. MiXCR was run by TCRdb on the immunoSEQ multiplex PCR reads, yielding one entry per CDR3 protein. Here the sample spans 110,000 to 150,000 distinct CDR3 sequences, 95% being singletons. The sequenced sample was CD4+ T cells from PBMCs. These receptors were obtained from a human donor with Susac syndrome.

The V gene is TRBV5-1, the J gene TRBJ2-1, with 9 bases matching TRBD2. The CDR3 totals 14 residues. Germline assignment: CDR1 SGHRS and CDR2 YFSETQ. V trimming: 1 base; J trimming: 9 bases; junction bases outside the gene matches: 5. CDR3 loop: CASSLTSGLGEQFF. CDR3 nucleotide sequence: TGCGCCAGCAGCTTGACTAGCGGGTTGGGTGAGCAGTTCTTC. Complete variable domain (other parts from reference TRBV5-1 and TRBJ2-1): KAGVTQTPRYLIKTRGQQVTLSCSPISGHRSVSWYQQTPGQGLQFLFEYFSETQRNKGNFPGRFSGRQFSNSRSEMNVSTLELGDSALYLCASSLTSGLGEQFFGPGTRLTVL.

This chain connects TRBV29-1 to TRBJ1-3; unclear D gene. Germline V CDR1 and CDR2: SQVTM, ANQGSEA. The CDR3 has 13 residues. V lost 6 bases, J lost 0 bases, and 9 bases lay in between. The CDR3, as DNA: TGCAGCGTGCTTGGGGTCTCTGGAAACACCATATATTTT. Protein sequence: CSVLGVSGNTIYF.

The gene calls are TRBV3-1 and TRBJ2-4, with 9 bases that match TRBD2. The V segment lost 6 bases and the J segment 1 base; nucleotides outside the gene matches: 7. In germline, CDR1 is LGHDT, CDR2 YNNKEL (reference sequence). The CDR3 loop spans 16 amino acids. The chain's CDR3 is CASRGGGAMAKNIQYF. CDR3 DNA: TGTGCCAGCAGGGGCGGGGGGGCCATGGCCAAAAACATTCAGTACTTC.

The rearrangement links TRBV12-3 or TRBV12-4 to TRBJ1-3; 7 bases match TRBD1. The CDR3 runs 14 residues. V was clipped by 6 bases and J by 2 bases; unmatched bases: 4. The CDR3 nucleotides are TGTGCCAGCAGGGGGGACAGTCCTGGAAACACCATATATTTT. This gives the protein CASRGDSPGNTIYF.

The rearrangement joins TRBV2 to TRBJ2-7; D remains unclear. The germline V gene encodes CDR1 SNHLY and CDR2 FYNNEI. The CDR3 consists of 13 residues. V was cut by 5 bases and J by 6 bases, with 14 bases left in between. This chain's CDR3 is CASSYDTKGEQYF. CDR3 sequence (DNA): TGTGCCAGCAGTTACGACACAAAGGGCGAGCAGTACTTC.

The CDR3 DNA reads TGTGCCAGCTCATCACGGGGCGGGAGCTCCTACAATGAGCAGTTCTTC. It is translated as CASSSRGGSSYNEQFF. The chain couples TRBV18 to TRBJ2-1; 7 nucleotides agree with TRBD2. This CDR3 is built from 16 residues. Germline V gives CDR1 KGHSH, CDR2 LQKENI. The trim removed 5 bases at V and 0 bases at J, leaving 7 bases unmatched. Full variable domain (remainder filled in from reference TRBV18 and TRBJ2-1): NAGVMQNPRHLVRRRGQEARLRCSPMKGHSHVYWYRQLPEEGLKFMVYLQKENIIDESGMPKERFSAEFPKEGPSILRIQQVVRGDSAAYFCASSSRGGSSYNEQFFGPGTRLTVL.

The chain employs TRBV3-1 and TRBJ2-7, with D possibly matching TRBD1 (5 bases). Trimming took off 0 bases at V and 3 bases at J, with 15 bases between the two ends. CDR1 LGHDT and CDR2 YNNKEL come from the germline V gene (reference sequence). This CDR3 comprises 16 residues. CDR3 nucleotide sequence: TGTGCCAGCAGCCAAGAGGCTGGTGGGGCTTTCTACGAGCAGTACTTC. It codes for CASSQEAGGAFYEQYF.

The rearrangement uses TRBV29-1 and TRBJ1-4; TRBD1 matches 10 bases. The ends lost 5 bases at V and 5 bases at J; junction bases unmatched: 2. CDR3 size: 13 residues. The germline V gene encodes CDR1 SQVTM and CDR2 ANQGSEA. For the CDR3, the DNA is TGCAGCGTTTCGGACAGGGGGAATGAAAAACTGTTTTTT. This encodes CSVSDRGNEKLFF. The whole variable domain, remainder taken from reference TRBV29-1 and TRBJ1-4, is SAVISQKPSRDICQRGTSLTIQCQVDSQVTMMFWYRQQPGQSLTLIATANQGSEATYESGFVIDKFPISRPNLTFSTLTVSNMSPEDSSIYLCSVSDRGNEKLFFGSGTQLSVL.

This clonotype has just a few counts. The rearrangement joins TRBV7-2 to TRBJ2-7; D is perhaps TRBD2 (5 bases). Germline V gene sequence: CDR1 SGHTA, CDR2 FQGNSA. Deletions cut 1 base from V and 1 base from J, with 8 bases between. This CDR3 has 14 amino acids. The CDR3 coding sequence is TGTGCCAGCAGCTTAGGGACTGAGTCCTACGAGCAGTACTTC. It codes for CASSLGTESYEQYF.

The rearrangement links TRBV12-3 or TRBV12-4 to TRBJ2-7, with D possibly matching TRBD1 (7 bases). This CDR3 region has 15 residues. The ends were cut back, 6 bases at V and 6 bases at J, with 21 bases in the middle. The DNA of the CDR3 is TGTGCCAGCAGCCTTACCTGGAGGGGGCTCGCCGAGCAGTACTTC. Protein: CASSLTWRGLAEQYF.